The 5 T cell receptor beta chains presented below share a single source sample, sequenced in a study of T cells after yellow fever vaccination. TCRdb redid the calling of the 5' RACE reads with MiXCR, one entry per CDR3 protein. Of 120,000 or so distinct CDR3 sequences listed, roughly 15% are singletons. Sample: CD8+ T cells sorted from PBMCs, taken 5 days after the yellow fever booster vaccination. The receptors come from a man aged 18 to 29 who received the YFV17D yellow fever vaccine.

V and J are TRBV20-1 and TRBJ2-7; D tentatively fits TRBD1 or TRBD2 (5 bases each). Trimming cost V 0 bases and J 3 bases, with 9 bases left between them. Germline values: CDR1 DFQATT, CDR2 SNEGSKA (reference sequence). This CDR3 is built from 13 residues. This chain's CDR3 is CSARERGYYEQYV. CDR3 coding DNA: TGCAGTGCTAGAGAGAGGGGTTACTACGAGCAGTACGTC.

The chain employs TRBV27 and TRBJ1-5; no definite D call. CDR3 size: 14 residues. CDR1 and CDR2 from the germline V gene are MNHEY and SMNVEV (reference sequence). The V gene lost 5 bases and the J gene lost 0 bases, with 8 bases spanning the gap. This chain's CDR3 is CASSPSFSNQPQHF. The CDR3 DNA sequence: TGTGCCAGCAGTCCATCTTTTAGCAATCAGCCCCAGCATTTT.

The J gene is TRBJ2-2, the V gene TRBV4-3, with no clear D. Germline CDR1 reads LGHNA; CDR2 reads YSLEER. Between the trimmed V and J ends, which lost 0 bases and 2 bases, there was a span of 16 bases. The CDR3 contains 18 residues. The CDR3 DNA is TGCGCCAGCAGCCAAGATCTGTTCGGCGCCGATAACACCGGGGAGCTGTTTTTT. Its protein is CASSQDLFGADNTGELFF.

This clonotype was picked up one time. The rearrangement links TRBV10-3 to TRBJ2-1, with TRBD1 matching over 7 bases. This CDR3 is built from 16 residues. CDR1 ENHRY and CDR2 SYGVKD come from the germline V gene. J lost 5 bases, V lost 2 bases, and 9 bases had no gene match. The CDR3 region has the DNA TGTGCCATCAGTGAGCCCCCGGGACAGATTAACAATGAGCAGTTCTTC. This gives the protein CAISEPPGQINNEQFF.

This rearrangement joins TRBV14 to TRBJ1-2; the match to TRBD1 covers 10 bases. Germline CDR1 is SGHDN and CDR2 is FVKESK. V dropped 4 bases and J dropped 4; count of bases not matched to a gene: 6. There are 15 residues in the CDR3. CDR3 DNA sequence: TGTGCCAGCAGCCCTCTTGGACAGGGGGTCTATGGCTACACCTTC. Protein product: CASSPLGQGVYGYTF.